Shown below are 17 T cell receptor beta chains from a single sample sequenced in a study of shared clonotypes between healthy human individuals. The method was immunoSEQ multiplex PCR; TCRdb's version includes in-frame clones alone and lacks a portion of them. Of 450,000 to 600,000 clones in the sample, 79% were seen once. Material for sequencing was PBMCs. The receptors stem from a woman in her thirties or forties in good health. Some clones in this sample may be carry-over from other donors' samples.

The chain is built from TRBV2 and TRBJ1-6, with 7 bases matching TRBD1. CDR1 is SNHLY and CDR2 is FYNNEI in the germline V gene. Trimming cost V 7 bases and J 9 bases; bases outside gene matches: 3. The CDR3 is 12 amino acids. In DNA, the CDR3 is TGTGCCAGCAATGAGGGGGCTTCACCCCTCCACTTT. Its protein is CASNEGASPLHF.

This chain connects TRBV7-6 to TRBJ2-1; D remains ambiguous. This CDR3 comprises 12 residues. V shed 1 base and J shed 9 bases, with 7 bases lying between them. Germline values: CDR1 SGHVS, CDR2 FNYEAQ. The CDR3 sequence is CASSLVSSEQFF. The CDR3 DNA follows: TGTGCCAGCAGCTTAGTTTCTTCTGAGCAGTTCTTC.

The chain uses TRBV6-5 and TRBJ2-5; a possible D gene is TRBD2 (5 bases). The CDR3 covers 15 residues. Germline V gives CDR1 MNHEY, CDR2 SVGAGI. Trimming shortened V by 2 bases and J by 1 base, and 11 bases separated the two germline ends. The CDR3: CASSYGVGIQETQYF. In DNA form, the CDR3 reads TGTGCCAGCAGTTACGGGGTCGGGATCCAAGAGACCCAGTACTTC.

The chain links TRBV7-2 to TRBJ2-1; 11 nucleotides match TRBD2. V was clipped by 4 bases and J by 8 bases; unmatched bases: 13. Germline V gene data show CDR1 as SGHTA and CDR2 as FQGNSA. This CDR3 spans 17 amino acids. CDR3 residues: CASSSLLSGRANHEQFF. The CDR3 nucleotides read TGTGCCAGCAGCTCCCTCCTTAGCGGGAGGGCCAACCATGAGCAGTTCTTC. The variable domain in full, completed from reference TRBV7-2 and TRBJ2-1, reads GAGVSQSPSNKVTEKGKDVELRCDPISGHTALYWYRQSLGQGLEFLIYFQGNSAPDKSGLPSDRFSAERTGGSVSTLTIQRTQQEDSAVYLCASSSLLSGRANHEQFFGPGTRLTVL.

The chain joins TRBV10-1 to TRBJ2-1; D is uncertain. With 4 bases removed from V and 0 bases from J, the gap between germline ends came to 13 bases. Per the germline V gene, CDR1 is WNHNN and CDR2 is SYGVQD (reference sequence). The CDR3 extends over 16 amino acids. The CDR3: CASSVFDFSSYNEQFF. CDR3 DNA sequence: TGCGCCAGCAGTGTTTTCGATTTTAGCTCCTACAATGAGCAGTTCTTC.

V usage is TRBV29-1 and J usage is TRBJ2-6; 8 nucleotides match TRBD1. The V segment lost 3 bases and the J segment 0 bases; nucleotides outside the gene matches: 13. The CDR3 has 19 amino acids. The germline gives CDR1 SQVTM, CDR2 ANQGSEA. CDR3 DNA: TGCAGCGTTGATATAGGTACAGGGGGATCGAGCTCTGGGGCCAACGTCCTGACTTTC. Its protein product is CSVDIGTGGSSSGANVLTF.

The chain uses TRBV10-1 and TRBJ2-2, with TRBD1 matching over 10 bases. V lost 4 bases to trimming and J lost 6 bases; unmatched junction nucleotides: 5. The CDR3 loop spans 15 amino acids. The germline CDR1 and CDR2 sequences are WNHNN and SYGVQD (reference sequence). CDR3 residues: CASSAGQGIPGELFF. Written as DNA, the CDR3 is TGCGCCAGCAGTGCGGGACAGGGGATTCCCGGGGAGCTGTTTTTT.

This sequence joins TRBV11-1 and TRBJ2-7; 8 nucleotides line up with TRBD2. With V trimmed by 3 bases and J by 3 bases, 4 bases remained unmatched. The CDR3 has 14 residues. CDR1 and CDR2 from the germline V gene are SGHAT and FQDESV (reference sequence). CDR3 protein: CASSFSGARYEQYF. Here the CDR3 DNA reads TGTGCCAGCAGCTTTAGCGGGGCCCGCTACGAGCAGTACTTC.

The chain is built from TRBV6-1 and TRBJ1-4; unclear D gene. V shed 10 bases and J shed 5 bases, with 17 bases lying between them. Germline CDR1 reads MNHNS; CDR2 reads SASEGT. The CDR3 is 14 residues long. The CDR3 sequence: CATLDWSWNEKLFF. In DNA, the CDR3 is TGTGCCACCTTAGACTGGTCCTGGAATGAAAAACTGTTTTTT.

The chain combines TRBV28 with TRBJ1-2; the D gene is possibly TRBD1 (5 bases). The germline V gene has CDR1 MDHEN and CDR2 SYDVKM. The V gene lost 6 bases and the J gene lost 9 bases, with 20 bases spanning the gap. The length of the CDR3 is 14 residues. The CDR3 sequence: CASSSVLAGVRYTF. CDR3 nucleotide sequence: TGTGCCAGCAGCTCGGTTCTGGCGGGGGTGCGCTACACCTTC.

This clone showed up many times. The genes are TRBV4-2 and TRBJ2-6; D gene unclear. V dropped 4 bases and J dropped 2 bases, with 9 bases sitting between them. The CDR3 is 15 residues long. Germline CDR1 LGHNA, CDR2 YNFKEQ. CDR3 sequence reads: CASSLNSAGANVLTF. CDR3 DNA: TGTGCCAGCAGCCTAAATTCGGCTGGGGCCAACGTCCTGACTTTC.

The V and J genes are TRBV28 and TRBJ1-3, with a tentative D call TRBD1 (5 bases). The CDR3 runs 16 residues. V was trimmed by 6 bases and J by 3 bases, leaving 18 bases between them. Germline CDR1 reads MDHEN; CDR2 reads SYDVKM. Here the CDR3 reads CASRLPPGYNGNTIYF. CDR3 nucleotide sequence: TGTGCCAGCAGACTACCCCCAGGGTATAATGGAAACACCATATATTTT.

The chain carries TRBV20-1 and TRBJ2-1, with D possibly TRBD2 on 6 matching bases. Trimming took off 7 bases at V and 7 bases at J, with 11 bases between the two ends. Germline V lookup: CDR1 DFQATT, CDR2 SNEGSKA (reference sequence). The CDR3 extends over 11 amino acids. CDR3 sequence: CSVRRENEQFF. Written as DNA, the CDR3 is TGCAGTGTCAGGAGGGAGAATGAGCAGTTCTTC.

The J gene is TRBJ1-1, the V gene TRBV7-3; 8 nucleotides match TRBD1. The CDR3 is made up of 14 amino acids. Germline CDR1 reads SGHTA; CDR2 reads FQGTGA. After removal of 5 bases from V and 4 bases from J, the junction contained 6 bases not matched to a gene. CDR3 loop: CASSADRVGTEAFF. The CDR3 DNA sequence: TGTGCCAGCAGCGCGGACAGGGTTGGCACTGAAGCTTTCTTT.

This chain uses TRBV11-2 with TRBJ2-7; 11 bases agree with TRBD2. The germline V gene encodes CDR1 SGHAT and CDR2 FQNNGV. The V gene end was trimmed by 5 bases and the J gene end by 2 bases; junction bases not matched to a gene: 5. The CDR3 is 15 residues long. The CDR3 loop reads CASSLSGRATYEQYF. As DNA, the CDR3 is TGTGCCAGCAGCCTTAGCGGGAGGGCCACCTACGAGCAGTACTTC.

The genes are TRBV5-1 and TRBJ2-5; TRBD2 agrees at 10 bases. The germline V gene encodes CDR1 SGHRS and CDR2 YFSETQ. Losses at the gene ends were 0 bases for V and 4 bases for J; bases not matched to a gene: 3. This CDR3 is built from 15 residues. The CDR3 here is CASSLVSSGGETQYF. CDR3 DNA sequence: TGCGCCAGCAGCTTGGTGTCTAGCGGGGGAGAGACCCAGTACTTC.

This clone came up once. As DNA, the CDR3 is TGTGCCAGTAGGGCGACCTGGGGGCGCAATGAGCAGTTCTTC. It translates to CASRATWGRNEQFF. The chain is built from TRBV19 and TRBJ2-1; D may be TRBD1 (6 bases). Per the germline V gene, CDR1 is LNHDA and CDR2 is SQIVND (reference sequence). This CDR3 has 14 amino acids. Trimming took 6 bases from V and 6 from J, leaving 15 bases between them.